A selection of T cell receptor beta chains follows, all from one sample in a study of blood T cell repertoires in COVID-19. Sequencing used immunoSEQ multiplex PCR; TCRdb keeps in-frame clones, though not all of them. The table records roughly 230,000 clones, 90% of them present only once. Sequencing used peripheral blood. The receptor set was obtained from a woman aged 60 to 75 with COVID-19, enrolled during active disease. Each CDR3 is given with its conserved first and last residue. D genes are given only for firm matches.

J gene	V gene	D gene	CDR3 protein	CDR3 DNA
TRBJ1-3	TRBV6-1	.	CASSEAVPGVLFGNTIYF	TGTGCCAGCAGTGAAGCCGTTCCAGGTGTGCTTTTTGGAAACACCATATATTTT
TRBJ2-7	TRBV7-9	.	CASSLVGARAYEQYF	TGTGCCAGCAGCTTAGTTGGGGCCAGGGCCTACGAGCAGTACTTC
TRBJ1-4	TRBV7-9	TRBD1	CASSRVRDRGSNEKLFF	TGTGCCAGCAGCCGGGTCCGGGACAGGGGGTCTAATGAAAAACTGTTTTTT
TRBJ1-2	TRBV5-1	TRBD1	CASSADRVDYGYTF	TGCGCCAGCAGCGCAGACAGGGTCGACTATGGCTACACCTTC
TRBJ2-7	TRBV9	TRBD2	CASSVARGGSDEQYF	TGTGCCAGCAGCGTAGCCCGGGGGGGTTCCGACGAGCAGTACTTC
TRBJ1-1	TRBV9	.	CASSADRNTEAFF	TGTGCCAGCAGCGCTGACAGGAACACTGAAGCTTTCTTT
TRBJ1-1	TRBV19	.	CASSSPTQGNTEAFF	TGTGCCAGTAGCTCACCAACCCAGGGGAACACTGAAGCTTTCTTT
TRBJ1-6	TRBV27	.	CASSLEGQGISPLHF	TGTGCCAGCAGTTTAGAAGGCCAGGGAATCTCACCCCTCCACTTT
TRBJ1-1	TRBV7-2	.	CASSLGVVQGNTEAFF	TGTGCCAGCAGCTTAGGAGTCGTGCAGGGGAATACTGAAGCTTTCTTT
TRBJ2-5	TRBV7-2	.	CASSRMGQQQETQYF	TGTGCCAGCAGCCGGATGGGACAACAACAAGAGACCCAGTACTTC